This T cell receptor (beta chain) was recorded in a study of control samples from healthy donors and cancer patients. Germline assignment: CDR1 SGHKS and CDR2 YYEKEE (reference sequence). The ends lost 4 bases at V and 2 bases at J; junction bases unmatched: 8. The CDR3 consists of 16 residues. The method was immunoSEQ multiplex PCR; TCRdb's version includes in-frame clones alone and lacks a portion of them. The repertoire has approximately 88,000 clones, about nine tenths of them found once; the top ten carry nearly 0.95%. The material sequenced was blood. The chain is built from TRBV5-5 and TRBJ2-2, with 7 bases that match TRBD2. The source is a woman aged 30 to 39 in good health. This CDR3 reads CASSASGGLNTGELFF. The CDR3 DNA sequence: TGTGCCAGCAGCGCTTCCGGGGGGTTAAACACCGGGGAGCTGTTTTTT.